Listed below are T cell receptor beta chains from one sample, sequenced in a study of shared T cell receptors in the human thymus. Assay used: immunoSEQ multiplex PCR; TCRdb lists only in-frame clones, some missing. The table has about 660,000 clones, more than 75% seen once. The same specimen was also included in a second study, on human thymus T cells.

The sample consisted of thymocytes. These receptors were collected from a boy under three years old with a congenital heart defect. CDR3s include the opening cysteine and the closing phenylalanine or tryptophan. D genes are given only for firm matches. A row's size may be missing; if present it is once, few, many or a size class.

clone size	D gene	V gene	J gene	CDR3 DNA	CDR3 protein
once	TRBD2	TRBV6-6	TRBJ2-7	TGTGCCAGCAGTTACACGGGACTAGCGGACGAGCAGTACTTC	CASSYTGLADEQYF
NA	NA	TRBV4-2	TRBJ2-7	TGTGCCAGCAGCCAAGATCGGCTAGGTTTGACCTACGAGCAGTACTTC	CASSQDRLGLTYEQYF
NA	TRBD2	TRBV11-2	TRBJ2-7	TGTGCCAGCAGCTTAGATCTCCGTAGCGGGGGTTTAGAGCAGTACTTC	CASSLDLRSGGLEQYF
NA	TRBD2	TRBV4-2	TRBJ2-7	TGTGCCAGCAGCCAAGAAGCGGGACTAGCGGGAGTGCCCGCCCCCGAGCAGTACTTC	CASSQEAGLAGVPAPEQYF
once	TRBD2	TRBV19	TRBJ2-3	TGTGCCACCGGACTAGCGGGAGTGGGCAGGGTGAACACAGATACGCAGTATTTT	CATGLAGVGRVNTDTQYF
NA	NA	TRBV6-1	TRBJ1-5	TGTGCCAGCAGGATAGAAGGGGGCAATCAGCCCCAGCATTTT	CASRIEGGNQPQHF
NA	NA	TRBV9	TRBJ1-5	TGTGCCAGCAGCCGGCCGGGTCAGCCCCAGCATTTT	CASSRPGQPQHF
NA	TRBD2	TRBV30	TRBJ2-3	TGTGCCTACGACGGACTAGCGGAGCCTCACTCATGGGCAGATACGCAGTATTTT	CAYDGLAEPHSWADTQYF
NA	TRBD1	TRBV15	TRBJ2-2	TGTGCCACCAGCACCCTCGCGGACAGGGGAACCGGGGAGCTGTTTTTT	CATSTLADRGTGELFF
NA	NA	TRBV6-1	TRBJ2-4	TGTGCCAGCAGGGGAGACATACGCAAAAACATTCAGTACTTC	CASRGDIRKNIQYF
NA	NA	TRBV27	TRBJ2-3	TGTGCCAGCAGGATGGGGACAGTTGGCGCGGGATCTAGCACAGATACGCAGTATTTT	CASRMGTVGAGSSTDTQYF
NA	NA	TRBV10-1	TRBJ2-3	TGCGCCAGCCTACCGCAGGGGTCAGATACGCAGTATTTT	CASLPQGSDTQYF
NA	TRBD2	TRBV27	TRBJ2-7	TGTGCCAGCAGTTTATCAGGGCTAGCGGGCTCCTACGAGCAGTACTTC	CASSLSGLAGSYEQYF
NA	TRBD1	TRBV12-5	TRBJ2-7	TGTGCTAGTGGACTTGGGACAGGGATGGGTCGGTCCTACGAGCAGTACTTC	CASGLGTGMGRSYEQYF
NA	NA	TRBV5-1	TRBJ2-5	TGCGCCAGCAGCACCCGCCGGACAGACCAAGAGACCCAGTACTTC	CASSTRRTDQETQYF
NA	TRBD2	TRBV6-5	TRBJ2-7	TGTGCCAGCAGTTACTCGCGGACTAGCGGGAGCTACGAGCAGTACTTC	CASSYSRTSGSYEQYF
NA	NA	TRBV4-2	TRBJ1-5	TGTGCCAGCAGCCAAGGACTGCGAAATAGCAATCAGCCCCAGCATTTT	CASSQGLRNSNQPQHF
NA	TRBD2	TRBV4-3	TRBJ2-1	TGCGCCAGCAGCCAAGATTGGACTAGCAGTTACAATGAGCAGTTCTTC	CASSQDWTSSYNEQFF
once	NA	TRBV5-6	TRBJ2-2	TGTGCCAGCAGCTGGGGACAGAACACCGGGGAGCTGTTTTTT	CASSWGQNTGELFF
NA	NA	TRBV6-4	TRBJ1-2	TGTGCCAGCAGTGATCGGGGCTACACCTTC	CASSDRGYTF
NA	NA	TRBV28	TRBJ1-1	TGTGCCAGCAGTTTTCAGGGTATCAACACTGAAGCTTTCTTT	CASSFQGINTEAFF
NA	TRBD2	TRBV7-2	TRBJ2-7	TGTGCCAGCACTTCGACTATGGGACTAGTTTACTACGAGCAGTACTTC	CASTSTMGLVYYEQYF
NA	TRBD2	TRBV28	TRBJ2-3	TGTGCCAGCAGCCCCGCTAGCGGGAGGGGGTGGGATACGCAGTATTTT	CASSPASGRGWDTQYF
NA	TRBD2	TRBV7-2	TRBJ2-5	TGTGCCAGCAGCTTAGGGCAAGCGGGGGTCCAAGAGACCCAGTACTTC	CASSLGQAGVQETQYF
NA	TRBD2	TRBV19	TRBJ2-6	TGTGCCAGTAGTCCCCGGGAGGGGAGCTCTGGGGCCAACGTCCTGACTTTC	CASSPREGSSGANVLTF
NA	TRBD1	TRBV28	TRBJ1-4	TGTGCCAGCAGGGAGACAGGGCCCACTAATGAAAAACTGTTTTTT	CASRETGPTNEKLFF
NA	NA	TRBV6-5	TRBJ1-5	TGTGCCAGCAGCCGCAGAGACAGGTCTGAGCCCCAGCATTTT	CASSRRDRSEPQHF
NA	NA	TRBV6-1	TRBJ2-7	TGTGCCAGCAGTGAAGAGGGGGTCTACGAGCAGTACTTC	CASSEEGVYEQYF
NA	NA	TRBV4-2	TRBJ2-2	TGTGCCAGCAGCCTAGAGATTGTGCGTATGAACACCGGGGAGCTGTTTTTT	CASSLEIVRMNTGELFF
NA	NA	TRBV27	TRBJ1-2	TGTGCCAGCAGTTTCAGGGGCCGCTATGGCTACACCTTC	CASSFRGRYGYTF
NA	NA	TRBV20-1	TRBJ2-3	TGCAGTGACATCACAGATACGCAGTATTTT	CSDITDTQYF
NA	TRBD1	TRBV6-6	TRBJ1-3	TGTGCCAGCATTTTAGACAGGGCTGGAAACACCATATATTTT	CASILDRAGNTIYF
NA	NA	TRBV6-5	TRBJ1-2	TGTGCCAGCAGATCCAGGAGGGATGGCTACACCTTC	CASRSRRDGYTF
NA	NA	TRBV27	TRBJ2-5	TGTGCCAGCAGTTTAAGCCCCCGGGCGGCCGGGGGTCCTGAGACCCAGTACTTC	CASSLSPRAAGGPETQYF
NA	TRBD2	TRBV30	TRBJ2-1	TGTGCCTGGAGTGTACTAGCGGGCTACAATGAGCAGTTCTTC	CAWSVLAGYNEQFF
NA	NA	TRBV7-2	TRBJ2-2	TGTGCCAGCAGCTTAGCCAGTAGGACAGTCACCGGGGAGCTGTTTTTT	CASSLASRTVTGELFF
NA	TRBD1	TRBV28	TRBJ1-4	TGTGCCAGCAGCCCAACCACGACAGGGGTAGCTTGGGCTAATGAAAAACTGTTTTTT	CASSPTTTGVAWANEKLFF
NA	NA	TRBV11-2	TRBJ2-1	TGTGCCAGCAGCTATAGATCGTCGCAGGCGGGGCACAATGAGCAGTTCTTC	CASSYRSSQAGHNEQFF
NA	NA	TRBV21-1	TRBJ1-2	TGTGCCAGCAGCCCACGGGGTACCCTATCGGATGGCTACACCTTC	CASSPRGTLSDGYTF
NA	NA	TRBV5-1	TRBJ2-1	TGCGCCAGCAGCTTGGTAGGGGAAGAGCAGTTCTTC	CASSLVGEEQFF
NA	TRBD1	TRBV4-1	TRBJ2-7	TGCGCCAGCAGCCAAGGCCCTTTCCGGGACAGGGTCCACGAGCAGTACTTC	CASSQGPFRDRVHEQYF